A selection of T cell receptor beta chains follows, all from one sample in a study of T-cell reconstitution after alpha-beta-depleted transplantation in children. TCRdb fed the PCR reads into MiXCR, producing one record per CDR3 protein. The top ten clones hold 3% to 4% of a sample with just under 550,000 distinct CDR3 sequences, approximately 20% of them seen once. This material consisted of PBMCs from the stem cell graft donor, taken from the stem cell graft. These receptors were collected from a human donor who donated a stem cell graft to a child with acute lymphoblastic leukemia. CDR3s include the opening cysteine and the closing phenylalanine or tryptophan.

TRBV12-3/TRBV12-4	TRBJ1-2	CASGTGVSYGYTF
TRBV10-1	TRBJ2-1	CASGGQGVLLRLGFF
TRBV9	TRBJ1-4	CASSATTGLIEKLFF
TRBV7-3	TRBJ2-7	CASSLDGTSSQQYF
TRBV29-1	TRBJ2-3	CSTEDRGASTDTQYF
TRBV6-1	TRBJ2-2	CASSPGPNTGELFF
TRBV9	TRBJ2-2	CASSPGLAETGELFF
TRBV10-3	TRBJ1-1	CAISDQVNTEAFF
TRBV25-1	TRBJ2-7	CASSLAGGGDVLF
TRBV7-9	TRBJ2-3	CASSLAGDGADTQYF
TRBV9	TRBJ2-1	CASSPYTSLSENEQFF
TRBV7-8	TRBJ2-7	CASTRGGGSGDVQYF
TRBV20-1	TRBJ2-2	CSARGTRGGTGELFF
TRBV6-2/TRBV6-3	TRBJ2-7	CATYWTSRPYEQYF
TRBV12-3/TRBV12-4	TRBJ1-1	CASSFGFNTEAFF
TRBV15	TRBJ2-3	CATSKDGISTDTQYF
TRBV7-8	TRBJ2-3	CASAPGGGGTEDTQYF
TRBV5-1	TRBJ2-6	CANRTTSSGANVLTF
TRBV20-1	TRBJ1-2	CSARVQIYGYTF
TRBV5-1	TRBJ1-1	CASSLAWGGAAGAEAFF
TRBV20-1	TRBJ2-1	CSATDLQYNEQFF
TRBV15	TRBJ2-2	CATSRPRDRGTGELFF
TRBV6-1	TRBJ2-2	CASSGGVNTGELFF
TRBV30	TRBJ1-5	CAWAGDWSQPQHF
TRBV5-6	TRBJ1-1	CASSPDGPNGNTEAFF
TRBV27	TRBJ1-5	CASSLGEGQPQHF
TRBV12-3/TRBV12-4	TRBJ2-5	CASSLGGLAGAGGETQYF
TRBV7-8	TRBJ2-3	CASSLLTDEQYF
TRBV6-5	TRBJ1-2	CASSYDRTGTTNRRGYTF
TRBV9	TRBJ1-1	CASSVARNTEAFF
TRBV20-1	TRBJ2-7	CSASSGNSYEQYF
TRBV5-6	TRBJ2-3	CASSLDRRSSTDTQYF
TRBV7-9	TRBJ1-1	CASSPRPQGENTEAFF
TRBV20-1	TRBJ2-5	CSATPLGPQETQYF